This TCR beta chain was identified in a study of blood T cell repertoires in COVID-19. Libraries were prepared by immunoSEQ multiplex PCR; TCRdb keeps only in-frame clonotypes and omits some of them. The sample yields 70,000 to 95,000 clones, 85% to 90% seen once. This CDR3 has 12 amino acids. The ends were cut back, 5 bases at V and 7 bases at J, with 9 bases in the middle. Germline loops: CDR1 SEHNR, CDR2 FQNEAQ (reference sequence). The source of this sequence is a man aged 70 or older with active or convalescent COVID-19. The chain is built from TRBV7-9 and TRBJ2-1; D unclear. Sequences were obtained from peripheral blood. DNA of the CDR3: TGTGCCAGCAGCCTTATCCTGAATGAGCAGTTCTTC. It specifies CASSLILNEQFF.